This T cell receptor beta chain derives from a study of technical replicates of blood from a handful of donors (dated by TCRdb to about 2017). Its CDR3 holds 15 amino acids, cysteine through phenylalanine. Left in the record is the CDR3 DNA by itself, 45 bases read in frame from the first base. Based on the germline V gene (reference sequence), the CDR1 and CDR2 sequences are SGHNT and YYREEE. V is pruned by 2 bases and J by 6 bases, leaving 6 bases of the junction without a gene match. Concerning this clone itself: Its binding antigen is unknown. Qualities for individual bases were not recorded, and no much larger clone is one base off.

Library method: the immunoSEQ multiplex PCR assay. TCRdb mirrors the immuneACCESS table, restricted to in-frame sequences. Some clones are absent from its copies; in checked studies, under half trace to an unresolved V gene, and the reason for the others is unknown. The sample records roughly 85,000 clones, 94% of which are singletons. Over 0.25% of the sample lies in the top ten. The sequence was collected from a human donor in good health. Sequencing was carried out using T cells isolated from PBMCs. The chain uses TRBV5-4 and TRBJ2-1; 9 of the junction bases match TRBD1. This receptor carries the CDR3 CASSFRDRVVNEQFF. The DNA reads TGTGCCAGCAGCTTCCGGGACAGGGTTGTCAATGAGCAGTTCTTC.